These 24 T cell receptor beta chains share one sample of origin, sequenced in a study of blood T cell repertoires in COVID-19 (TCRdb year 2020). The library was prepared using the immunoSEQ multiplex PCR assay. Here the immuneACCESS table is served through TCRdb, limited to in-frame sequences with V and J called. Missing clones are a known gap in these copies; in checked studies unresolved V genes cover under half, and the rest lacks a known reason. The sample table shows around 200,000 clones, and approximately 79% are seen once. The ten largest make up around 15% of the sample. Sample: peripheral blood. The receptors derive from a man aged 25 to 40 with active or convalescent COVID-19.

J is TRBJ2-1 and V is TRBV6-4, with 7 bases fitting TRBD2. There are 15 residues in the CDR3. J lost 6 bases, V lost 0 bases, and 5 bases had no gene match. The germline V gene encodes CDR1 MRHNA and CDR2 SNTAGT. The CDR3 DNA reads TGTGCCAGCAGTGACTCGAGCGGGACGTCCAATGAGCAGTTCTTC. This gives the protein CASSDSSGTSNEQFF.

The CDR3 DNA reads TGCGCCAGCAGTGAAAGACAGTTAGGAAGGATATACAATCAGCCCCAGCATTTT. The encoded protein is CASSERQLGRIYNQPQHF. The J gene is TRBJ1-5, the V gene TRBV10-2; D may be TRBD1 (5 bases). The CDR3 is 18 residues long. Germline V lookup: CDR1 WSHSY, CDR2 SAAADI. The ends were cut back, 3 bases at V and 3 bases at J, with 21 bases in the middle.

Only a few counts were recorded for this clone. The chain couples TRBV5-1 to TRBJ1-4; D is ambiguous. Germline V lookup: CDR1 SGHRS, CDR2 YFSETQ. The CDR3 has 17 amino acids. The ends were cut back, 4 bases at V and 7 bases at J, with 23 bases in the middle. The CDR3 nucleotides read TGCGCCAGCAGCCCCTTTGGTGGGCCGGCGGGAGGTGAAAAACTGTTTTTT. Translated, it gives CASSPFGGPAGGEKLFF.

This chain joins TRBV28 and TRBJ1-3; D is undetermined. The CDR3 sequence is 16 residues long. Germline V gene data show CDR1 as MDHEN and CDR2 as SYDVKM. V lost 6 bases and J lost 0, with 15 bases in between. Here the CDR3 reads CASSPGVRYSGNTIYF. The DNA of the CDR3 is TGTGCCAGCAGCCCCGGGGTGCGGTACTCTGGAAACACCATATATTTT.

The genes are TRBV6-4 and TRBJ2-2; 10 bases agree with TRBD2. The germline V gene encodes CDR1 MRHNA and CDR2 SNTAGT. The CDR3 is 15 amino acids. Trimming took 4 bases from V and 3 from J; bases not matched to a gene: 2. The CDR3 DNA sequence: TGTGCCAGCAGTGCCACTAGCGGGGACACCGGGGAGCTGTTTTTT. It specifies CASSATSGDTGELFF.

The chain employs TRBV7-2 and TRBJ1-6, with a weak D call TRBD1 (5 bases). The CDR3 runs to 15 residues. Between the trimmed V and J ends, which lost 1 base and 10 bases, there was a span of 14 bases. Per germline, CDR1 SGHTA and CDR2 FQGNSA. The CDR3 nucleotides read TGTGCCAGCAGCTTAGGGGGGGGGATAGGATCACCCCTCCACTTT. Translation gives CASSLGGGIGSPLHF. Based on the CDR3 plus reference TRBV7-2 and TRBJ1-6, the full variable domain is GAGVSQSPSNKVTEKGKDVELRCDPISGHTALYWYRQSLGQGLEFLIYFQGNSAPDKSGLPSDRFSAERTGGSVSTLTIQRTQQEDSAVYLCASSLGGGIGSPLHFGNGTRLTVT.

This chain joins TRBV19 and TRBJ2-3; 9 nucleotides align to TRBD1. J gave up 4 bases and V 7 bases, and 6 bases lay outside the gene matches. Looked up from germline, CDR1 is LNHDA and CDR2 is SQIVND (reference sequence). This CDR3 comprises 14 residues. DNA for the CDR3: TGTGCCAGTAAGGACAGGGGAAACTCAGATACGCAGTATTTT. It encodes CASKDRGNSDTQYF.

This chain joins TRBV24-1 and TRBJ2-3; D remains unclear. The V end was cut by 5 bases, the J end by 3 bases, with 11 bases between. The CDR3 is made up of 14 amino acids. Germline V gene lookup returns CDR1 KGHDR and CDR2 SFDVKD. CDR3 amino acids: CATSALPDTDTQYF. The CDR3 bases are TGTGCCACCAGTGCCCTTCCAGATACAGATACGCAGTATTTT.

The chain employs TRBV4-1 and TRBJ1-3; 11 bases are shared with TRBD1. V lost 4 bases, J lost 0 bases, and 11 bases stayed unmatched. This CDR3 has 19 residues. The germline gives CDR1 MGHRA, CDR2 YSYEKL. Written as DNA, the CDR3 is TGCGCCAGCAGCCGTATATGGACAGGGGGCCTTAGCTCTGGAAACACCATATATTTT. It codes for CASSRIWTGGLSSGNTIYF.

The CDR3 protein is CASSIMGGESNQPQHF. CDR3 DNA: TGTGCCAGTAGTATAATGGGGGGAGAAAGCAATCAGCCCCAGCATTTT. The rearrangement uses TRBV19 and TRBJ1-5, with D possibly being TRBD1 (5 bases). Germline lookup yields CDR1 LNHDA and CDR2 SQIVND (reference sequence). Trimming removed 2 bases at V and 1 base at J, with 12 bases between. The CDR3 spans 16 residues.

V and J are TRBV7-9 and TRBJ1-1; maybe TRBD1 (5 bases). Germline V gene data show CDR1 as SEHNR and CDR2 as FQNEAQ (reference sequence). This CDR3 spans 15 amino acids. Trimming cost V 2 bases and J 2 bases, with 12 bases left between them. The CDR3 sequence: CASSLSGQGNTEAFF. CDR3 in DNA: TGTGCCAGCAGCTTATCTGGCCAGGGTAACACTGAAGCTTTCTTT.

The chain employs TRBV19 and TRBJ2-5; TRBD1 might be the D (6 bases). This CDR3 has 16 residues. Germline assignment: CDR1 LNHDA and CDR2 SQIVND (reference sequence). V lost 3 bases and J lost 1, with 15 bases in between. CDR3 protein: CASSILGAGIQETQYF. CDR3 coding DNA: TGTGCCAGTAGTATCCTGGGGGCAGGAATCCAAGAGACCCAGTACTTC.

The chain carries TRBV5-6 and TRBJ2-3, with 10 bases identical to TRBD2. Germline CDR1 SGHDT, CDR2 YYEEEE. J gave up 3 bases and V 1 base, and 5 bases lay outside the gene matches. The CDR3 totals 16 residues. The CDR3 DNA is TGTGCCAGCAGCTTGACTCTAGCGGGAGTAACAGATACGCAGTATTTT. This sequence encodes CASSLTLAGVTDTQYF.

The chain uses TRBV3-1 (or the pseudogene TRBV3-2) and TRBJ2-7; D might be TRBD1 (5 bases). Germline CDR1 LGHDT, CDR2 YNNKEL (reference sequence). The CDR3 sequence is 14 residues long. V was cut by 6 bases and J by 0 bases, with 12 bases left in between. The CDR3 DNA is TGTGCCAGCAGACCCCAGGGCAACTCCTACGAGCAGTACTTC. Protein product: CASRPQGNSYEQYF.

The chain is built from TRBV13 and TRBJ2-1; 9 positions agree with TRBD1. Germline V gene lookup returns CDR1 PRHDT and CDR2 FYEKMQ (reference sequence). With V trimmed by 4 bases and J by 4 bases, 8 bases remained unmatched. The CDR3 totals 16 residues. CDR3 sequence reads: CASSYEGQGFYNEQFF. CDR3 sequence (DNA): TGTGCCAGCAGCTACGAAGGACAGGGGTTTTACAATGAGCAGTTCTTC. Drawing the rest from reference TRBV13 and TRBJ2-1, the complete variable domain is AAGVIQSPRHLIKEKRETATLKCYPIPRHDTVYWYQQGPGQDPQFLISFYEKMQSDKGSIPDRFSAQQFSDYHSELNMSSLELGDSALYFCASSYEGQGFYNEQFFGPGTRLTVL.

The rearrangement links TRBV5-6 to TRBJ1-2; TRBD1 matches 9 bases. Germline V CDR1 and CDR2: SGHDT, YYEEEE. V was pared by 4 bases and J by 3 bases, with 7 bases of the junction left unmatched. The CDR3 is 15 amino acids. CDR3 sequence reads: CASSPGGTGYYGYTF. CDR3 bases: TGTGCCAGCAGCCCCGGGGGGACAGGGTACTATGGCTACACCTTC.

In nucleotides, the CDR3 is TGTGCCAGCTCACCTATCTCTTCAGGTTCAAAATCACCGGCGGGCTACACCTTC. Amino acid sequence: CASSPISSGSKSPAGYTF. This chain uses TRBV18 with TRBJ1-2; D uncertain. In germline, CDR1 is KGHSH, CDR2 LQKENI. V lost 3 bases and J lost 8, with 28 bases in between. The CDR3 covers 18 residues.

The chain employs TRBV6-5 and TRBJ1-1; D possibly corresponds to TRBD1 (6 bases). Trimming shortened V by 6 bases and J by 1 base, and 9 bases separated the two germline ends. In germline, CDR1 is MNHEY, CDR2 SVGAGI. The length of the CDR3 is 13 residues. The CDR3 loop reads CASRTGTNTEAFF. CDR3 nucleotide sequence: TGTGCCAGCAGGACAGGAACGAACACTGAAGCTTTCTTT.

The chain has TRBV24-1 and TRBJ1-6; D possibly corresponds to TRBD1 (6 bases). V was pared by 3 bases and J by 6 bases, with 8 bases between. The CDR3 consists of 14 residues. CDR1 and CDR2 from the germline V gene are KGHDR and SFDVKD. The CDR3 is CATSDGQLNSPLHF. CDR3 coding DNA: TGTGCCACCAGTGATGGACAGCTTAATTCACCCCTCCACTTT.

This chain uses TRBV28 with TRBJ2-2, with TRBD1 identical over 7 bases. This CDR3 region has 13 residues. V was clipped by 11 bases and J by 7 bases; unmatched bases: 10. Germline V gene lookup returns CDR1 MDHEN and CDR2 SYDVKM. The CDR3 loop is CAGNRQGIGELFF. The CDR3 DNA is TGTGCCGGCAATAGACAGGGCATCGGGGAGCTGTTTTTT.

This rearrangement joins TRBV10-1 to TRBJ1-6; D is unclear. The CDR3 is 15 residues long. Germline CDR1 is WNHNN and CDR2 is SYGVQD (reference sequence). Trimming shortened V by 7 bases and J by 7 bases, and 17 bases separated the two germline ends. Here the CDR3 reads CASKLTREENSPLHF. CDR3 nucleotides: TGCGCCAGCAAATTGACCCGCGAGGAAAATTCACCCCTCCACTTT.

The genes are TRBV5-4 and TRBJ2-2, with TRBD2 identical over 12 bases. The trim removed 4 bases at V and 5 bases at J, leaving 6 bases unmatched. CDR3 length equals 16 residues. Germline V gene sequence: CDR1 SGHNT, CDR2 YYREEE (reference sequence). CDR3 amino acids: CASSPPGLAGTGELFF. The CDR3 region has the DNA TGTGCCAGCAGCCCACCGGGACTAGCGGGTACCGGGGAGCTGTTTTTT.

This CDR3 is CASSRKMTGGNEKLFF. CDR3 nucleotides: TGCGCCAGCAGCCGGAAAATGACAGGGGGGAATGAAAAACTGTTTTTT. The chain has TRBV4-1 and TRBJ1-4; 9 bases align to TRBD1. V lost 4 bases and J lost 5; bases outside the gene matches: 8. Germline CDR1 is MGHRA and CDR2 is YSYEKL. CDR3 size: 16 residues.

The CDR3 sequence is CASGGENNEQFF. In nucleotides, the CDR3 is TGCGCCAGCGGGGGGGAAAACAATGAGCAGTTCTTC. The J gene is TRBJ2-1, the V gene TRBV5-1; 7 bases map to TRBD2. The germline V gene encodes CDR1 SGHRS and CDR2 YFSETQ. V was clipped by 7 bases and J by 5 bases; unmatched bases: 3. The CDR3 runs to 12 residues.